This passage covers 18 T cell receptor beta chains from one sample sequenced in a study of blood T cell repertoires in COVID-19 (dated by TCRdb to 2018 to 2021). Library prep was done by the immunoSEQ multiplex PCR assay. TCRdb took over this immuneACCESS table, retaining in-frame rearrangements with V and J assigned. Such tables are incomplete; in checked studies, under half of the missing clones stem from an unresolved V gene, and the remainder is unexplained. The sample table shows some 70,000 clones, and under 85% are seen once. The top ten clones comprise roughly a tenth of the sample. The specimen was peripheral blood. These receptors were collected from a woman between 45 and 65 years old with acute or convalescent COVID-19.

The DNA for the CDR3 is TGTGCCAGCATGGCGACCCGACTGGCCACTGAAGCTTTCTTT. It codes for CASMATRLATEAFF. V gene TRBV11-1 combines with J gene TRBJ1-1; D call uncertain. The germline V gene has CDR1 SGHAT and CDR2 FQDESV (reference sequence). Trimming left V 7 bases short and J 4 bases short, with 16 bases between. CDR3 size: 14 residues.

V and J are TRBV12-3 or TRBV12-4 and TRBJ2-7; no definite D call. V was shortened by 3 bases and J by 6 bases, with 9 bases between the two germline ends. This CDR3 is 12 amino acids long. This chain's CDR3 is CASSLRGSEQYF. CDR3 DNA sequence: TGTGCCAGCAGTTTGCGCGGCAGCGAGCAGTACTTC.

There are a few counts of this clone. Other nucleotide sequences from this sample produce the same CDR3. The CDR3 sequence is CASSFWDTNQPQHF. The CDR3 bases are TGTGCCAGCAGCTTTTGGGACACAAATCAGCCCCAGCATTTT. The V gene is TRBV7-9, the J gene TRBJ1-5, with D maybe TRBD1 (6 bases). V lost 3 bases and J lost 4, with 10 bases in between. CDR3 size: 14 residues. The germline V gene encodes CDR1 SEHNR and CDR2 FQNEAQ (reference sequence).

The rearrangement joins TRBV20-1 to TRBJ2-5; D perhaps matches TRBD1 (6 bases). CDR1 DFQATT and CDR2 SNEGSKA come from the germline V gene (reference sequence). This CDR3 is built from 11 residues. The V gene lost 6 bases and the J gene lost 8 bases, with 13 bases spanning the gap. This CDR3 is CSAGTQRTQYF. For the CDR3, the DNA is TGCAGTGCCGGGACACAGAGAACCCAGTACTTC.

The chain has TRBV24-1 and TRBJ2-3; 7 nucleotides line up with TRBD2. The V segment lost 5 bases and the J segment 10 bases; nucleotides outside the gene matches: 8. Germline CDR1 KGHDR, CDR2 SFDVKD. The CDR3 is 13 residues long. The CDR3 is CATSVGGGPAQYF. CDR3 bases: TGTGCCACCAGTGTGGGGGGAGGGCCGGCGCAGTATTTT.

The chain uses TRBV6-2 or TRBV6-3 and TRBJ2-1; 10 bases map to TRBD2. From germline, CDR1 is MNHEY and CDR2 SVGEGT. This CDR3 has 14 amino acids. V gave up 5 bases and J gave up 8 bases; unmatched junction bases: 6. The CDR3 nucleotides are TGTGCCAGCAGTCTAAGCGGGAGGGAGTATGAGCAGTTCTTC. Protein product: CASSLSGREYEQFF.

This clone was counted a single time. CDR3: CASSLLSSSGVNTIYF. CDR3 coding DNA: TGTGCCAGCAGCTTATTAAGTTCGTCGGGGGTTAACACCATATATTTT. This chain connects TRBV7-9 to TRBJ1-3, with D maybe TRBD1 (5 bases). The germline V and J ends were trimmed by 2 bases and 7 bases, with 18 bases remaining between them. The CDR3 loop spans 16 amino acids. Germline V CDR1 and CDR2: SEHNR, FQNEAQ (reference sequence).

The sample holds one count of this clone. The rearrangement uses TRBV5-1 and TRBJ2-2, with 7 bases that match TRBD1. V trimming: 5 bases; J trimming: 2 bases; junction bases outside the gene matches: 6. Germline V gives CDR1 SGHRS, CDR2 YFSETQ. The CDR3 runs 15 residues. The CDR3 region is CASSTDRDNTGELFF. The DNA of the CDR3 is TGCGCCAGCAGTACCGACAGGGATAACACCGGGGAGCTGTTTTTT.

Worth noting for this clone: This CDR3 is also generated by other DNA sequences in the sample. The V gene is TRBV28, the J gene TRBJ2-1; a weak D match, TRBD2 (8 bases). The germline V gene has CDR1 MDHEN and CDR2 SYDVKM. CDR3 length: 15 amino acids. V dropped 5 bases and J dropped 3 bases, with 14 bases sitting between them. DNA for the CDR3: TGTGCCAGCAGTCTTAGCGGGACAGTCTACAATGAGCAGTTCTTC. Encoded protein: CASSLSGTVYNEQFF.

V and J are TRBV6-5 and TRBJ2-6; D remains unclear. Germline V gives CDR1 MNHEY, CDR2 SVGAGI. The germline V and J ends were trimmed by 5 bases and 8 bases, with 10 bases remaining between them. CDR3 size: 13 residues. The DNA of the CDR3 is TGTGCCAGCAGTCAAACACCTCCCAACGTCCTGACTTTC. The encoded protein is CASSQTPPNVLTF.

The chain recombines TRBV2 with TRBJ1-5; D remains unclear. The ends were cut back, 6 bases at V and 15 bases at J, with 18 bases in the middle. Germline V gene sequence: CDR1 SNHLY, CDR2 FYNNEI. The CDR3 has 12 amino acids. The CDR3 nucleotides are TGTGCCAGCAGCGAGGAAGACTCCACTGGGCATTTT. It yields the protein CASSEEDSTGHF.

The chain is built from TRBV29-1 and TRBJ1-4, with 7 nucleotides matching TRBD1. The CDR3 spans 15 residues. The germline V gene encodes CDR1 SQVTM and CDR2 ANQGSEA. V was pared by 6 bases and J by 2 bases, with 9 bases of the junction left unmatched. The CDR3 DNA reads TGCAGCGTGCGGACAGGCTTAGCGACTAATGAAAAACTGTTTTTT. Translating gives CSVRTGLATNEKLFF.

For the CDR3, the DNA is TGTGCCAGCAGTCCAGGGACAGGAAGGGACATTCAGTACTTC. Protein sequence: CASSPGTGRDIQYF. This chain links TRBV27 with TRBJ2-4, with 8 bases identical to TRBD1. Germline CDR1 is MNHEY and CDR2 is SMNVEV (reference sequence). The CDR3 consists of 14 residues. Germline trimming cut 5 bases from V and 8 bases from J; bases unmatched to any gene: 8.

The rearrangement joins TRBV18 to TRBJ1-2; TRBD1 matches at 12 bases. The V segment lost 3 bases and the J segment 7 bases; nucleotides outside the gene matches: 15. Germline CDR1 reads KGHSH; CDR2 reads LQKENI. This CDR3 is built from 18 residues. CDR3 in DNA: TGTGCCAGCTCACCTGCAAAGGGACAGGGGGCGATGGGTCGTGGCTACACCTTC. It encodes CASSPAKGQGAMGRGYTF.

This clone was seen more than once but under ten times. This sequence joins TRBV7-2 and TRBJ2-1, with D unclear. The ends were cut back, 1 base at V and 9 bases at J, with 13 bases in the middle. Germline lookup yields CDR1 SGHTA and CDR2 FQGNSA. There are 14 residues in the CDR3. The CDR3 reads CASSLGLAVGEQFF. The CDR3 bases are TGTGCCAGCAGCTTAGGGCTGGCGGTGGGTGAGCAGTTCTTC. Using reference TRBV7-2 and TRBJ2-1 for the parts outside the CDR3, the full variable domain is GAGVSQSPSNKVTEKGKDVELRCDPISGHTALYWYRQSLGQGLEFLIYFQGNSAPDKSGLPSDRFSAERTGGSVSTLTIQRTQQEDSAVYLCASSLGLAVGEQFFGPGTRLTVL.

The rearrangement uses TRBV24-1 and TRBJ2-5, with no clear D. Germline V CDR1 and CDR2: KGHDR, SFDVKD. The CDR3 loop spans 15 amino acids. V lost 4 bases and J 1 base, leaving 12 bases between the germline ends. The CDR3, as DNA: TGTGCCACCAGTGACACCACGGCTAGCCAAGAGACCCAGTACTTC. It yields the protein CATSDTTASQETQYF.

CDR3 DNA: TGCGCCAGCAGCGAGTTTCAGGGACTGGCCGGCTACACCTTC. It specifies CASSEFQGLAGYTF. The V and J genes are TRBV5-1 and TRBJ1-2; possibly TRBD1 for D (5 bases). Between the trimmed V and J ends, which lost 4 bases and 8 bases, there was a span of 18 bases. Germline-derived CDR1 and CDR2 are SGHRS and YFSETQ. The CDR3 consists of 14 residues.

The V call is TRBV2, the J call TRBJ2-5; 11 bases are shared with TRBD2. The germline V gene encodes CDR1 SNHLY and CDR2 FYNNEI. This CDR3 region has 15 residues. The junction had 2 bases not matched to a gene; V was cut back by 4 bases and J by 1 base. Written as DNA, the CDR3 is TGTGCCAGCAGTGGACTAGCGGGGCCCCAAGAGACCCAGTACTTC. Its protein product is CASSGLAGPQETQYF.